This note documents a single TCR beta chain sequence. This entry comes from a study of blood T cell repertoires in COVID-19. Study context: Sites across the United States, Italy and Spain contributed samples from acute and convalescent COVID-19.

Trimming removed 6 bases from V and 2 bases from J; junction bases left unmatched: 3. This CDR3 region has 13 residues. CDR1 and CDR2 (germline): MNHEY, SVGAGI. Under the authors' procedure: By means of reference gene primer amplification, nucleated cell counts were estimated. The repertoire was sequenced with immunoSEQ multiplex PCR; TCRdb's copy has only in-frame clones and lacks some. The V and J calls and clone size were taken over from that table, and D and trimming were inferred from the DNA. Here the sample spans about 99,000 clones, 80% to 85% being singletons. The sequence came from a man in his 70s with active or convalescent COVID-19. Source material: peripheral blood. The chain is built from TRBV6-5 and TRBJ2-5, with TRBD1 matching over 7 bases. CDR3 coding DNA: TGTGCCAGCAGCCGGGGACAGCAAGAGACCCAGTACTTC. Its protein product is CASSRGQQETQYF.